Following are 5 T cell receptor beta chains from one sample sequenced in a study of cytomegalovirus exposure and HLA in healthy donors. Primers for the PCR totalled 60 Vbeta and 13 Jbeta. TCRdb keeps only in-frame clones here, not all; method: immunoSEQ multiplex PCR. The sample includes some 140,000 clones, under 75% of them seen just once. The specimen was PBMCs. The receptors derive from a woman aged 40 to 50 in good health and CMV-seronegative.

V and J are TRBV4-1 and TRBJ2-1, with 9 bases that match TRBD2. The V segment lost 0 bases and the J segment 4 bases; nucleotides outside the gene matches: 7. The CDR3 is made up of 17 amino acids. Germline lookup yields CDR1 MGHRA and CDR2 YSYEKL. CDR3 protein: CASSQDQGTSLYNEQFF. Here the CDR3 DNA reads TGCGCCAGCAGCCAAGATCAGGGGACTAGCCTATACAATGAGCAGTTCTTC.

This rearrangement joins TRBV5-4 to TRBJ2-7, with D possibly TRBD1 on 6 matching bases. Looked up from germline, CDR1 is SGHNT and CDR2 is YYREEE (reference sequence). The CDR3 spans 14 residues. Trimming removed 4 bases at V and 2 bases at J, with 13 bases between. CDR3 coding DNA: TGTGCCAGCAGCCCTAGTCGGGACACCTACGAGCAGTACTTC. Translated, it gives CASSPSRDTYEQYF. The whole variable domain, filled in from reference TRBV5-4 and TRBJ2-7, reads ETGVTQSPTHLIKTRGQQVTLRCSSQSGHNTVSWYQQALGQGPQFIFQYYREEENGRGNFPPRFSGLQFPNYSSELNVNALELDDSALYLCASSPSRDTYEQYFGPGTRLTVT.

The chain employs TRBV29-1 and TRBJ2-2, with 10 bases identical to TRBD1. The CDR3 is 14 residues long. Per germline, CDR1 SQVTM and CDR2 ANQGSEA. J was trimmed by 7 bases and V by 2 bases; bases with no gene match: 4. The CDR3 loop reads CSVERDRGGGELFF. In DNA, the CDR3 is TGCAGCGTTGAAAGGGACAGGGGTGGCGGGGAGCTGTTTTTT.

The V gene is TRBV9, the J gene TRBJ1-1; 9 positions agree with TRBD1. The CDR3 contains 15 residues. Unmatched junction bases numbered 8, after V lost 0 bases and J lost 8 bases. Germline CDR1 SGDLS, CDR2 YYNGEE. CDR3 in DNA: TGTGCCAGCAGCGTAGGAGGGACAGGGAACTACGAAGCTTTCTTT. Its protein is CASSVGGTGNYEAFF. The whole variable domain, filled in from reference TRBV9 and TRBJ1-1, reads DSGVTQTPKHLITATGQRVTLRCSPRSGDLSVYWYQQSLDQGLQFLIQYYNGEERAKGNILERFSAQQFPDLHSELNLSSLELGDSALYFCASSVGGTGNYEAFFGQGTRLTVV.

The CDR3 DNA reads TGTGCCAGCAGTTACTCAGGGGGCGCGGAGACCCAGTACTTC. Residues: CASSYSGGAETQYF. The rearrangement uses TRBV6-5 and TRBJ2-5, with 7 bases that match TRBD1. V shed 0 bases, J shed 5 bases, and the junction held 3 bases outside the gene matches. The CDR3 runs 14 residues. Germline loops: CDR1 MNHEY, CDR2 SVGAGI.